The clone carrying this TCR beta chain was recorded once. Losses at the gene ends were 4 bases for V and 10 bases for J; bases not matched to a gene: 9. Germline-derived CDR1 and CDR2 are KGHSH and LQKENI. This CDR3 contains 15 residues. Method: immunoSEQ multiplex PCR; TCRdb's copy keeps in-frame clones and lacks some. The table records 350,000 or so clones, about 90% of them present only once. The source of the sample is a study of blood T cell repertoires in COVID-19. The source of this sequence is a man aged 18 to 30 with active or convalescent COVID-19. The chain combines TRBV18 with TRBJ1-4; 10 bases align to TRBD1. The source material was peripheral blood. CDR3 nucleotide sequence: TGTGCCAGCTCACACGACAGGGGGCGCGTTGGAAAACTGTTTTTT. Protein sequence: CASSHDRGRVGKLFF.